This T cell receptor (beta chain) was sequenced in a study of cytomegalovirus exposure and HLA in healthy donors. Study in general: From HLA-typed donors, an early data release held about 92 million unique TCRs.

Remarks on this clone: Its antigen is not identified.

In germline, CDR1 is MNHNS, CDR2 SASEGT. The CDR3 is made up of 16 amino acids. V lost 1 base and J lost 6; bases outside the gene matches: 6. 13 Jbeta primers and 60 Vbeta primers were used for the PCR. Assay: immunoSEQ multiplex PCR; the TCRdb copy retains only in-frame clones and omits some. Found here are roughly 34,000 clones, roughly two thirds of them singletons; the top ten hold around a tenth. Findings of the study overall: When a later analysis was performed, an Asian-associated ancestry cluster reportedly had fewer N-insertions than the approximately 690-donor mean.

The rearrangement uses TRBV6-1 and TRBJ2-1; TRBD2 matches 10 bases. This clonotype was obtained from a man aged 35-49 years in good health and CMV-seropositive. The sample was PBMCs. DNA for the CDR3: TGTGCCAGCAGTGAAGAAGCGGGGGGGCCATTCAATGAGCAGTTCTTC. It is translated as CASSEEAGGPFNEQFF.